The 13 T cell receptor beta chains below were found in one sample sequenced in a study of TIL therapy for anti-PD-1-resistant metastatic lung cancer. The sample's time point: pre-treatment sample, taken before nivolumab and TIL therapy. Sequencing used immunoSEQ v3. The data were produced by immunoSEQ multiplex PCR, yet TCRdb's version contains in-frame clones alone and is incomplete. Altogether 10,000 to 15,000 clones are present, 80% being singletons, with the ten largest covering about a tenth. Here the sequenced sample was blood, taken at baseline. These receptors were collected from a person aged 25-85 years with non-small cell lung cancer.

The J gene is TRBJ1-1, the V gene TRBV19; D remains unclear. This CDR3 region has 13 residues. Trimming stripped 5 bases from V and 3 bases from J, with 10 bases between. Germline V gene lookup returns CDR1 LNHDA and CDR2 SQIVND (reference sequence). The CDR3 DNA is TGTGCCAGTAGTTTAGGGAGAGACACTGAAGCTTTCTTT. This gives the protein CASSLGRDTEAFF.

This chain connects TRBV10-1 to TRBJ1-1; TRBD1 agrees at 9 bases. Germline V gives CDR1 WNHNN, CDR2 SYGVQD (reference sequence). Trimming removed 7 bases from V and 1 base from J; junction bases left unmatched: 1. This CDR3 has 13 amino acids. CDR3 sequence reads: CASKGQGNTEAFF. DNA of the CDR3: TGCGCCAGCAAGGGACAGGGGAACACTGAAGCTTTCTTT.

The CDR3 DNA sequence: TGTGCCAGCAGTGAGGGACTAGCGGGAGATACGCAGTATTTT. Translated: CASSEGLAGDTQYF. The V and J genes are TRBV6-4 and TRBJ2-3, with 12 bases fitting TRBD2. The junction had 0 bases not matched to a gene; V was cut back by 3 bases and J by 5 bases. The CDR3 extends over 14 amino acids. Germline CDR1 and CDR2: MRHNA and SNTAGT.

This clone came up once. The chain recombines TRBV5-1 with TRBJ2-3, with D uncertain. The CDR3 totals 15 residues. The V end was cut by 1 base, the J end by 2 bases, with 11 bases between. Germline V gene data show CDR1 as SGHRS and CDR2 as YFSETQ. The DNA for the CDR3 is TGCGCCAGCAGCTTGCCCCAAAGAACCACAGATACGCAGTATTTT. It yields the protein CASSLPQRTTDTQYF.

This clone was detected only once. This sequence joins TRBV5-4 and TRBJ2-1; D is perhaps TRBD2 (5 bases). Deletions cut 2 bases from V and 0 bases from J, with 15 bases between. Looked up from germline, CDR1 is SGHNT and CDR2 is YYREEE (reference sequence). This CDR3 spans 17 amino acids. The CDR3 is CASSFQLDSHSYNEQFF. CDR3 coding DNA: TGTGCCAGCAGCTTCCAACTGGACTCACACTCCTACAATGAGCAGTTCTTC.

The chain employs TRBV7-9 and TRBJ2-1, with D perhaps TRBD1 or TRBD2 (5 bases each). The CDR3 contains 13 residues. V lost 4 bases and J lost 12, with 16 bases in between. Per the germline V gene, CDR1 is SEHNR and CDR2 is FQNEAQ (reference sequence). The CDR3 DNA reads TGTGCCAGCAGCTCAAAGGGACCAGAGGTGCAGTTCTTC. Translating gives CASSSKGPEVQFF.

V gene TRBV29-1 combines with J gene TRBJ1-2; D remains unclear. V lost 3 bases and J 4 bases, leaving 9 bases between the germline ends. Per germline, CDR1 SQVTM and CDR2 ANQGSEA. The CDR3 runs 12 residues. The CDR3 reads CSVDIQFYGYTF. The CDR3 DNA sequence: TGCAGCGTTGATATTCAGTTCTATGGCTACACCTTC.

The CDR3 reads CASSLIAGGTDTQYF. For the CDR3, the DNA is TGTGCCAGCAGTTTGATAGCGGGAGGCACAGATACGCAGTATTTT. The chain has TRBV6-1 and TRBJ2-3; the match to TRBD2 covers 9 bases. The length of the CDR3 is 15 residues. Trimming removed 5 bases from V and 1 base from J; junction bases left unmatched: 4. The germline CDR1 and CDR2 sequences are MNHNS and SASEGT.

This clone has just one count. The chain links TRBV7-9 to TRBJ2-1, with D possibly TRBD2 on 6 matching bases. Per germline, CDR1 SEHNR and CDR2 FQNEAQ (reference sequence). Trimming removed 7 bases from V and 6 bases from J, with 13 bases in between. The CDR3 contains 13 residues. The CDR3 coding sequence is TGTGCCAGCACCCTAGGGACTCGCAATGAGCAGTTCTTC. It yields the protein CASTLGTRNEQFF.

As regards this clone: The same CDR3 arises from other DNA sequences in this sample as well. The V gene is TRBV2, the J gene TRBJ2-1, with unresolved D. V lost 2 bases and J 0 bases, leaving 8 bases between the germline ends. This CDR3 is 15 amino acids long. Looked up from germline, CDR1 is SNHLY and CDR2 is FYNNEI. CDR3: CASSERESSYNEQFF. The CDR3 DNA is TGTGCCAGCAGTGAAAGAGAAAGCTCCTACAATGAGCAGTTCTTC.

The chain couples TRBV19 to TRBJ2-3; D may be TRBD1 (6 bases). CDR3 length equals 16 residues. Germline CDR1 and CDR2: LNHDA and SQIVND (reference sequence). V was shortened by 4 bases and J by 3 bases, with 17 bases between the two germline ends. The CDR3 loop is CASSTKQGWSTDTQYF. In nucleotides, the CDR3 is TGTGCCAGTAGTACCAAACAGGGTTGGTCGACAGATACGCAGTATTTT.

This chain joins TRBV5-1 and TRBJ2-5; 7 bases are a match to TRBD2. CDR3 length: 15 residues. Germline V gene data show CDR1 as SGHRS and CDR2 as YFSETQ. Trimming at V came to 1 base and at J to 5 bases, leaving 8 bases not matched to a gene. The CDR3 region is CASSLTSGEGETQYF. The CDR3 nucleotides are TGCGCCAGCAGCTTGACGAGCGGGGAGGGGGAGACCCAGTACTTC.

In its sample, this clone was seen once. V and J are TRBV6-7 and TRBJ2-7; 10 nucleotides line up with TRBD2. TRBV6-7 is noted as an ORF with a role that remains uncertain. This CDR3 contains 16 residues. The V gene end was trimmed by 3 bases and the J gene end by 7 bases; junction bases not matched to a gene: 12. CDR3 protein: CASSYDCTSGIVEQYF. The CDR3 nucleotides read TGTGCCAGCAGTTATGATTGTACTAGCGGGATCGTGGAGCAGTACTTC.